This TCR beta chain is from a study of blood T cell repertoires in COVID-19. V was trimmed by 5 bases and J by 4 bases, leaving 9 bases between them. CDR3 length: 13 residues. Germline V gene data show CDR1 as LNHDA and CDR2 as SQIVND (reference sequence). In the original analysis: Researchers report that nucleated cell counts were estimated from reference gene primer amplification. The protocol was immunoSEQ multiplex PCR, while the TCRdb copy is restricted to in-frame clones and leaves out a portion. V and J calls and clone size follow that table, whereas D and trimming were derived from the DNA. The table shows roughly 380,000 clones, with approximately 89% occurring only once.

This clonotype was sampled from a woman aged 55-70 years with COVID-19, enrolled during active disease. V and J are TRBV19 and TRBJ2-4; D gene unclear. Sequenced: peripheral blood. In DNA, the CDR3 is TGTGCCAGTAGTGGGCCGCTAAAAAACATTCAGTACTTC. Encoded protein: CASSGPLKNIQYF. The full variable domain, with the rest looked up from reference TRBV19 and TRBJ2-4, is DGGITQSPKYLFRKEGQNVTLSCEQNLNHDAMYWYRQDPGQGLRLIYYSQIVNDFQKGDIAEGYSVSREKKESFPLTVTSAQKNPTAFYLCASSGPLKNIQYFGAGTRLSVL.